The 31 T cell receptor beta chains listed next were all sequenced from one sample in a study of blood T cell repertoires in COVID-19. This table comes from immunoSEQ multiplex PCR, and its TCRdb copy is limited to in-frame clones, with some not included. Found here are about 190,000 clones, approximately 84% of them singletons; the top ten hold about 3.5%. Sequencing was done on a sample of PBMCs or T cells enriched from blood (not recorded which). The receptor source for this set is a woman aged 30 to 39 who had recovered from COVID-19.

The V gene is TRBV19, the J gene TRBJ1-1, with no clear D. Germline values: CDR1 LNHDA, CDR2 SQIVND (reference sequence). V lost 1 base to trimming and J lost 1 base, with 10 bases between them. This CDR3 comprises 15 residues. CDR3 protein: CASSIGGVGNTEAFF. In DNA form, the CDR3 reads TGTGCCAGTAGTATAGGAGGAGTCGGGAACACTGAAGCTTTCTTT. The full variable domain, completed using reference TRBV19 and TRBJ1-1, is DGGITQSPKYLFRKEGQNVTLSCEQNLNHDAMYWYRQDPGQGLRLIYYSQIVNDFQKGDIAEGYSVSREKKESFPLTVTSAQKNPTAFYLCASSIGGVGNTEAFFGQGTRLTVV.

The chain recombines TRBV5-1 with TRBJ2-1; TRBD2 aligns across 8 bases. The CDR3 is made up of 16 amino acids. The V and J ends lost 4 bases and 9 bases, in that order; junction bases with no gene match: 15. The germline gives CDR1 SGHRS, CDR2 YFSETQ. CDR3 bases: TGCGCCAGCAGCAGAACCGGGACTAGGATTTCCGGTGAGCAGTTCTTC. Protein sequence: CASSRTGTRISGEQFF. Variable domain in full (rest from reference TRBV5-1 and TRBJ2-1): KAGVTQTPRYLIKTRGQQVTLSCSPISGHRSVSWYQQTPGQGLQFLFEYFSETQRNKGNFPGRFSGRQFSNSRSEMNVSTLELGDSALYLCASSRTGTRISGEQFFGPGTRLTVL.

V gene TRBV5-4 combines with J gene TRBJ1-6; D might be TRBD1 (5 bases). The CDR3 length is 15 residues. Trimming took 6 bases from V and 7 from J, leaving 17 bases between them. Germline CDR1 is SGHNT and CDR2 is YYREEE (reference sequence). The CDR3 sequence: CASTSQGILNSPLHF. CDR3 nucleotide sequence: TGTGCCAGCACCTCCCAGGGAATCCTAAATTCACCCCTCCACTTT.

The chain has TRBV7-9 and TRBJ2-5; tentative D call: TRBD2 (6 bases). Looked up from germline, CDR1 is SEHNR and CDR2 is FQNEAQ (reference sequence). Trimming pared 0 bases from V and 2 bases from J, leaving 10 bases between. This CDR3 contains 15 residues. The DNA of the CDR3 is TGTGCCAGCAGCTTAGCTAGCGGATCACAAGAGACCCAGTACTTC. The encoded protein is CASSLASGSQETQYF.

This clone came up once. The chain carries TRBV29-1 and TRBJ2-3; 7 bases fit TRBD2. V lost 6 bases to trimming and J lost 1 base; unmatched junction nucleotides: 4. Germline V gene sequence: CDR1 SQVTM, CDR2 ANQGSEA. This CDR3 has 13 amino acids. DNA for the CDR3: TGCAGCGTCCGGGGGGTGCGCACAGATACGCAGTATTTT. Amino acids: CSVRGVRTDTQYF.

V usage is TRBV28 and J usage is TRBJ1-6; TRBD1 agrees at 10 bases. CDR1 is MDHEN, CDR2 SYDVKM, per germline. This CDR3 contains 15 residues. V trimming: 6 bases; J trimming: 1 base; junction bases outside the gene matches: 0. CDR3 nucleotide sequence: TGTGCCAGCAGGGGACAGGGGTCCTATAATTCACCCCTCCACTTT. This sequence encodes CASRGQGSYNSPLHF.

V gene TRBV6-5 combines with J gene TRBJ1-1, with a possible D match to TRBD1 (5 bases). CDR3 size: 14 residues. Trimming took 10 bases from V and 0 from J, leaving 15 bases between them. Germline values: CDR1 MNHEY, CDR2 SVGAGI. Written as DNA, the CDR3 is TGTGCCACAAGACGGGGGGATATGAACACTGAAGCTTTCTTT. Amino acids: CATRRGDMNTEAFF.

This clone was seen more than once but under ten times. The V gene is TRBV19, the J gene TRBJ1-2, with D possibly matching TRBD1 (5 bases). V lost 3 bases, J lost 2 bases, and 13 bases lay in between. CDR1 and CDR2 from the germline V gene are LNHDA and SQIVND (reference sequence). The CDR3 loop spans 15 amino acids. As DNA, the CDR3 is TGTGCCAGTAGTATGATGCCCAGGGCGAACTATGGCTACACCTTC. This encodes CASSMMPRANYGYTF.

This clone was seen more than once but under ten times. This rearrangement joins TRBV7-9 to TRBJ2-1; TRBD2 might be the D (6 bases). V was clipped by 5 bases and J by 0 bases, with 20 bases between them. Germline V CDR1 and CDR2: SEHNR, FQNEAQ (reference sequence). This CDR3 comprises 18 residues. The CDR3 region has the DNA TGTGCCAGCAGCGTGTGGTCCACTAGCCCGAGCTCCTACAATGAGCAGTTCTTC. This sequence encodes CASSVWSTSPSSYNEQFF.

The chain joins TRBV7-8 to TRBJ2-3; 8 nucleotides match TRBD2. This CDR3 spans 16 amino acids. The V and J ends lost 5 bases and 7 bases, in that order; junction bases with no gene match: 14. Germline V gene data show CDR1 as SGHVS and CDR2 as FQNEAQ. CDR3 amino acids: CASSPRGGGTVNTQYF. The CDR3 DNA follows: TGTGCCAGCAGCCCCAGGGGCGGGGGGACGGTTAATACGCAGTATTTT.

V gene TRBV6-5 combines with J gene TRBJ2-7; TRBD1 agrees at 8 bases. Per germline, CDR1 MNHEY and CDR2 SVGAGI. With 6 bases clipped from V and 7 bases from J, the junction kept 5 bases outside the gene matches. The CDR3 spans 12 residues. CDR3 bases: TGTGCCAGCAGCCAGGGGGCAGGAGAGCAGTACGTC. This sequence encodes CASSQGAGEQYV.

DNA for the CDR3: TGTGCCAGCAGTTTATTTGTAGCGGGAGGGAACACCGGGGAGCTGTTTTTT. Translating it yields CASSLFVAGGNTGELFF. The chain employs TRBV27 and TRBJ2-2; 10 bases fit TRBD2. This CDR3 has 17 amino acids. CDR1 MNHEY and CDR2 SMNVEV come from the germline V gene (reference sequence). V trimming: 1 base; J trimming: 1 base; junction bases outside the gene matches: 3.

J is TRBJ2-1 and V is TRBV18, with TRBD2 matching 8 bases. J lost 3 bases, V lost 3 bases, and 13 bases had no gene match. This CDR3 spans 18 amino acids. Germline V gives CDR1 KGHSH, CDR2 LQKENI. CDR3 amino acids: CASSPELAGGGHYNEQFF. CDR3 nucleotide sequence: TGTGCCAGCTCACCGGAGCTAGCGGGCGGAGGGCACTACAATGAGCAGTTCTTC.

CDR3 coding DNA: TGCGCCAGCAGCCTCAGGGGATACGGGGAAAAACTGTTTTTT. Translation: CASSLRGYGEKLFF. V is TRBV5-1 and J is TRBJ1-4; D is possibly TRBD1 (6 bases). V gave up 4 bases and J gave up 8 bases, with 15 bases separating them. CDR1 is SGHRS, CDR2 YFSETQ, per germline. This CDR3 region has 14 residues. Complete variable domain (other parts from reference TRBV5-1 and TRBJ1-4): KAGVTQTPRYLIKTRGQQVTLSCSPISGHRSVSWYQQTPGQGLQFLFEYFSETQRNKGNFPGRFSGRQFSNSRSEMNVSTLELGDSALYLCASSLRGYGEKLFFGSGTQLSVL.

This CDR3 reads CASSPRTSGGGETQYF. The CDR3 DNA is TGTGCCAGCAGCCCGCGGACTAGCGGGGGAGGGGAGACCCAGTACTTC. The gene calls are TRBV3-1 (or the pseudogene TRBV3-2) and TRBJ2-5, with TRBD2 identical over 13 bases. The V and J ends lost 4 bases and 5 bases, in that order; junction bases with no gene match: 7. The CDR3 is 16 amino acids. Germline values: CDR1 LGHDT, CDR2 YNNKEL (reference sequence).

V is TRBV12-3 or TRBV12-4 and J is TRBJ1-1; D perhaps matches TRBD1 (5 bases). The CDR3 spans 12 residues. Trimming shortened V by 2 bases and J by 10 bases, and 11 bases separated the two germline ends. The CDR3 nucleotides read TGTGCCAGCAGTTTAACCAGGGAAACAGCTTTCTTT. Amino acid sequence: CASSLTRETAFF.

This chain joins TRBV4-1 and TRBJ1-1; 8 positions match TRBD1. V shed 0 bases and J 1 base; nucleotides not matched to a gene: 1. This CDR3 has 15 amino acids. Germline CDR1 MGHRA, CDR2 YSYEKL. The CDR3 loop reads CASSQEQGANTEAFF. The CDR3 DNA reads TGCGCCAGCAGCCAAGAGCAGGGGGCGAACACTGAAGCTTTCTTT.

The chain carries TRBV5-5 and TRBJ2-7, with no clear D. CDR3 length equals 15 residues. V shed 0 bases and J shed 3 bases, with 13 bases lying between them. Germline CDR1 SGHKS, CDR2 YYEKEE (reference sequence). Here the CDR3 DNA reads TGTGCCAGCAGCTTGGAGGAGTATGCATTCTACGAGCAGTACTTC. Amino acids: CASSLEEYAFYEQYF.

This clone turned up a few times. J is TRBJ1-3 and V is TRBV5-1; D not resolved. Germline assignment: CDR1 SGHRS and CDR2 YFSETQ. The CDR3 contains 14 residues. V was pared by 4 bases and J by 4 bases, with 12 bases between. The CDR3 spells CASSPGGLGNTIYF. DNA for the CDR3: TGCGCCAGCAGCCCAGGAGGGCTAGGAAACACCATATATTTT.

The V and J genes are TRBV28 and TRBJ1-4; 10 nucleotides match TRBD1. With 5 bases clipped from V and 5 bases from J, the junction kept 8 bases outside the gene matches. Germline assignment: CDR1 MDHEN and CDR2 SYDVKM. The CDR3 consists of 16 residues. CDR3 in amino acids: CASSTQTGGGNEKLFF. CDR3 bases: TGTGCCAGCAGTACCCAGACAGGGGGCGGGAATGAAAAACTGTTTTTT.

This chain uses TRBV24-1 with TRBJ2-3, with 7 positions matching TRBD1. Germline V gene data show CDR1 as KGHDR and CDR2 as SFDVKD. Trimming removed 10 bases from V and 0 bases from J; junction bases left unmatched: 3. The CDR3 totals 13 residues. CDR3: CATGQQSTDTQYF. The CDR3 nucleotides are TGTGCCACGGGACAGCAAAGCACAGATACGCAGTATTTT.

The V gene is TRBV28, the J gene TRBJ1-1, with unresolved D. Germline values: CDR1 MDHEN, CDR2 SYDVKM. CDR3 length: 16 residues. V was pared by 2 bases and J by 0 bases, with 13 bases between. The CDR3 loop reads CASSLVDLVLNTEAFF. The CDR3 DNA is TGTGCCAGCAGTTTAGTGGACTTGGTACTGAACACTGAAGCTTTCTTT.

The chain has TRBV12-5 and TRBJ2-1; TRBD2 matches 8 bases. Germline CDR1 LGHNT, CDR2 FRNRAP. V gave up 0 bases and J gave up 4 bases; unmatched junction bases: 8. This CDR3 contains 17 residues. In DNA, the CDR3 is TGTGCTAGTGGTTTGGTACCCGGACTAGCACTATACAATGAGCAGTTCTTC. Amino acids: CASGLVPGLALYNEQFF.

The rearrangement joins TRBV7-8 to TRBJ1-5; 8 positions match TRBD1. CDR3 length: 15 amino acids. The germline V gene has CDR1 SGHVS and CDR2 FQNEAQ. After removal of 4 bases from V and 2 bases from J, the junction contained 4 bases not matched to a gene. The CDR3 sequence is CASSSQGAGNQPQHF. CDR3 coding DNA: TGTGCCAGCAGCTCGCAGGGGGCTGGCAATCAGCCCCAGCATTTT.

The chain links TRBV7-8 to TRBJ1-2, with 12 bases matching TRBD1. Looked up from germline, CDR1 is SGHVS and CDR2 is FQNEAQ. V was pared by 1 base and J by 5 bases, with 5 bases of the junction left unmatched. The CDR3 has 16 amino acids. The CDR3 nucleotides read TGTGCCAGCAGCTTAGAAGGGACAGGGGGCGGTTATGGCTACACCTTC. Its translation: CASSLEGTGGGYGYTF.

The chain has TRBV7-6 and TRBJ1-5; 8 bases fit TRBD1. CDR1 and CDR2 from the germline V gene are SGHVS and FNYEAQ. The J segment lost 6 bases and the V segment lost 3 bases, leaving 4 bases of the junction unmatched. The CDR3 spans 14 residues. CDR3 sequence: CASSLTGAGQPQHF. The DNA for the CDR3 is TGTGCCAGCAGCTTGACAGGGGCGGGTCAGCCCCAGCATTTT. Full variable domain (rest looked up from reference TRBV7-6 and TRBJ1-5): GAGVSQSPRYKVTKRGQDVALRCDPISGHVSLYWYRQALGQGPEFLTYFNYEAQQDKSGLPNDRFSAERPEGSISTLTIQRTEQRDSAMYRCASSLTGAGQPQHFGDGTRLSIL.

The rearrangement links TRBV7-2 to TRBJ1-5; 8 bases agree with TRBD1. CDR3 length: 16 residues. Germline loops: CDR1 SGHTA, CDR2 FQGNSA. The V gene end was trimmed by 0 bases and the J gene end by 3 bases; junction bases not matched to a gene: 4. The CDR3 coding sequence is TGTGCCAGCAGCTTAGCCTGGACAGGGCCCAATCAGCCCCAGCATTTT. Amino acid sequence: CASSLAWTGPNQPQHF.

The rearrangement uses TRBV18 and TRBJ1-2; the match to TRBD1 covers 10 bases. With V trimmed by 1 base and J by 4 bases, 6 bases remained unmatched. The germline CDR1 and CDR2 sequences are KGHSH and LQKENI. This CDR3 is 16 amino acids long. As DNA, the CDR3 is TGTGCCAGCTCACCACTTAGTGACAGGGGGCTCTATGGCTACACCTTC. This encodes CASSPLSDRGLYGYTF.

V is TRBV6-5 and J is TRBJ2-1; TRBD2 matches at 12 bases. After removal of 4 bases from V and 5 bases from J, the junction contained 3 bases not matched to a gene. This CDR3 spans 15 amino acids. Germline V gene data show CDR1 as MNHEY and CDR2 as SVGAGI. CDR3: CASSSWTSGNNEQFF. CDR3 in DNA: TGTGCCAGCAGTTCGTGGACTAGCGGGAACAATGAGCAGTTCTTC.

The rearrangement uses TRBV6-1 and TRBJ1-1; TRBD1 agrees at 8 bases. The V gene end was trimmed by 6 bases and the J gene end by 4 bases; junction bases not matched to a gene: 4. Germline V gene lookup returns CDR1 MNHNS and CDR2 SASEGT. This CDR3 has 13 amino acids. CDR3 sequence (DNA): TGTGCCAGCAGCGTAACAGGGGGCACTGAAGCTTTCTTT. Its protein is CASSVTGGTEAFF.

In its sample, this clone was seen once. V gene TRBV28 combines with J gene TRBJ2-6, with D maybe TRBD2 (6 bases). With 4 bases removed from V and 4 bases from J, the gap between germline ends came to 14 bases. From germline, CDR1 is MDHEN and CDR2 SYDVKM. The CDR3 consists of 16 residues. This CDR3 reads CASSYGSLMGANVLTF. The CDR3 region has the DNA TGTGCCAGCAGTTACGGGAGCCTGATGGGGGCCAACGTCCTGACTTTC.